A single sample is the source of the 8 T cell receptor beta chains below, sequenced in a study of breast tumors, draining lymph nodes, adjacent tissues. Breast cancer patients provided tissue from their axillary draining lymph nodes. TCRdb analysed the multiplex PCR reads with MiXCR anew, one entry per CDR3 protein. The sample yields more than 250,000 distinct CDR3 sequences, 30% seen once. The source material was axillary lymph node tissue. These receptors came from a female donor with breast cancer. Some clones in this sample may be carry-over from other donors' samples.

Details on this clonotype: Being one base from a much bigger clone, this may be a read error. V is TRBV4-1 and J is TRBJ2-3; TRBD1 matches at 9 bases. The CDR3 runs 17 residues. The germline V gene has CDR1 MGHRA and CDR2 YSYEKL. CDR3 protein: CASSQDLGQGNTDTQCF. DNA of the CDR3: TGCGCCAGCAGCCAAGATCTGGGACAGGGTAACACAGATACGCAGTGTTTT.

This clonotype has more than one count but fewer than ten. This may arise from a read error, as a much more abundant clone is one base away. CDR3 residues: CASSLIGPGSAYEQYF. CDR3 nucleotide sequence: TGTGCCAGCAGCTTAATCGGACCCGGGAGCGCCTACGAGCAGTACTTC. The chain joins TRBV7-9 to TRBJ2-7, with D tentatively TRBD2 (6 bases). Trimming removed 2 bases from V and 2 bases from J, with 16 bases in between. This CDR3 spans 16 amino acids. Germline V gene lookup returns CDR1 SEHNR and CDR2 FQNEAQ (reference sequence).

This clonotype was seen at least ten times. This chain connects TRBV30 to TRBJ2-3; D unresolved. CDR3 length: 14 amino acids. Per the germline V gene, CDR1 is GTSNPN and CDR2 is SVGIG (reference sequence). V shed 2 bases and J shed 1 base, with 10 bases lying between them. CDR3: CAWSRSVGTDTQYF. DNA of the CDR3: TGTGCCTGGAGTCGCTCAGTCGGCACAGATACGCAGTATTTT.

This clonotype was found many times. The rearrangement links TRBV10-2 to TRBJ2-3, with TRBD2 identical over 9 bases. V shed 6 bases and J 0 bases; nucleotides not matched to a gene: 22. The CDR3 covers 21 residues. In germline, CDR1 is WSHSY, CDR2 SAAADI. This CDR3 is CASSAPLGGRAVIPSTDTQYF. For the CDR3, the DNA is TGCGCCAGCAGCGCCCCTCTGGGCGGGAGGGCCGTAATCCCCAGCACAGATACGCAGTATTTT.

This clonotype has ten or more counts. The chain employs TRBV10-3 and TRBJ2-1; D gene unclear. The CDR3 sequence is 14 residues long. V was trimmed by 3 bases and J by 5 bases, leaving 11 bases between them. The germline gives CDR1 ENHRY, CDR2 SYGVKD. In nucleotides, the CDR3 is TGTGCCATCAGTGACACCTCGTCTAACAATGAGCAGTTCTTC. It yields the protein CAISDTSSNNEQFF.

Points on this clonotype: It may be a read error: a sequence one base away is much more abundant. The chain couples TRBV6-2 or TRBV6-3 to TRBJ1-4; D is uncertain. This CDR3 has 16 amino acids. Germline CDR1 and CDR2: MNHEY and SVGEGT. In nucleotides, the CDR3 is TGTGCCAGCAGTTACCCCATGACCGGGGTGGGAGAAAAACTGTCTTTT. Translation gives CASSYPMTGVGEKLSF.

This clonotype was recorded at least ten times. The chain is built from TRBV6-2 or TRBV6-3 and TRBJ2-6; TRBD2 matches 12 bases. Germline lookup yields CDR1 MNHEY and CDR2 SVGEGT. Losses at the gene ends were 8 bases for V and 0 bases for J; bases not matched to a gene: 5. CDR3 length: 17 amino acids. CDR3 sequence: CASSGLAGSSGANVLTF. For the CDR3, the DNA is TGTGCCAGCTCCGGACTAGCGGGAAGCTCTGGGGCCAACGTCCTGACTTTC.

Many counts were recorded for this clonotype. The rearrangement links TRBV5-4 to TRBJ1-3; no reliable D call. This CDR3 comprises 16 residues. Deletions cut 2 bases from V and 0 bases from J, with 12 bases between. CDR1 is SGHNT, CDR2 YYREEE, per germline (reference sequence). The CDR3 sequence is CASSLGLLSSGNTIYF. The CDR3 nucleotides are TGTGCCAGCAGCTTAGGCCTCCTCAGCTCTGGAAACACCATATATTTT.